This TCR beta chain was obtained from a study of cytomegalovirus exposure and HLA in healthy donors. This CDR3 has 15 amino acids. V lost 4 bases, J lost 4 bases, and 8 bases stayed unmatched. Germline V lookup: CDR1 SGDLS, CDR2 YYNGEE. Sequencing used immunoSEQ multiplex PCR; TCRdb keeps in-frame clones, though not all of them. This sample has 150,000 to 180,000 clones; approximately 86% occur once, and the top ten carry 20% to 25%. What was sequenced was PBMCs. The sequence derives from a man in his late teens or twenties in good health and CMV-seropositive. This sequence joins TRBV9 and TRBJ2-1, with 7 bases aligning to TRBD1. In DNA form, the CDR3 reads TGTGCCAGCAGCCCAAGTGGGACAGATTACAATGAGCAGTTCTTC. Residues: CASSPSGTDYNEQFF.